This T cell receptor (beta chain) was retrieved from a study of CD8 T cells in ankylosing spondylitis (TCRdb year 2017). Regarding the research as a whole: T cell receptor beta repertoires were profiled in healthy donors and ankylosing spondylitis patients so that disease-linked TCR variants could be found. The whole study cohort included about a hundred healthy donors and 20 to 25 ankylosing spondylitis patients. Peripheral blood samples were taken, and synovial fluid was additionally collected from ankylosing spondylitis patients. Study-wide findings and limitations: A CD8+ phenotype was shown by the disease-linked clones, which were found at relatively low frequencies in peripheral blood. Blood from ankylosing spondylitis patients appeared to be characterized by a TCR beta motif composed of about 8 highly homologous amino acid variants. Some of the motif variants had been reported before in the synovial fluid and blood of reactive arthritis patients, a finding that suggests common disease-initiation mechanisms. The disease-linked clones were reported as significantly enriched in matched synovial fluid samples from ankylosing spondylitis patients.

This clonotype has at least ten counts. Its cognate antigen has yet to be identified. It has no much larger one-base neighbor in the sample; base qualities were not kept. Sequencing used an Illumina HiSeq 2500. Quantitative 5'-RACE with molecular barcodes was the method used to prepare the TCR beta libraries. From the authors' description of their analysis: A new computational method, built on a probabilistic model of VDJ rearrangement, was used to identify disease-linked TCR variants. TCRdb redid the processing of the public reads, applying fastp at Q25 and MiXCR, and retained in-frame beta chains. A single entry per CDR3 protein holds the most common genes and DNA from its merged rows. These V and J calls derive from TCRdb rather than the authors' analysis. Within this sample are fewer than 550,000 distinct CDR3 sequences, with roughly 5% of them counted one time only. The ten largest account for 3% to 4% of the sample.

The CDR3 runs 15 residues from the cysteine to the phenylalanine. Kept here is only the CDR3 DNA, which spans 45 bases and is read in frame from base 1. The germline V gene sets CDR1 to MDHEN and CDR2 to SYDVKM. V sheds 5 bases and J sheds 5 bases, leaving 16 bases between their ends. The receptor comes from a male donor with ankylosing spondylitis. Sequences were obtained from blood, either unsorted or a sorted T cell fraction (not recorded which). The rearranged chain carries TRBV28 and TRBJ2-4; the D gene is perhaps TRBD1 or TRBD2, each of them matching over 5 bases. CDR3 loop: CASSLGRTFQNIQYF. The DNA is as follows: TGTGCCAGCAGTCTGGGACGGACCTTCCAAAACATTCAGTACTTC.